The 20 T cell receptor beta chains listed next were all sequenced from one sample in a study of T cell repertoires in cytomegalovirus infection. A single record per CDR3 protein comes from TCRdb applying MiXCR to the reads. The table records about 310,000 distinct CDR3 sequences, under 20% of them present only once. The sample was PBMCs. The receptor set was obtained from a human donor in good health (CMV status not recorded). Some clones in this sample may be carry-over from other donors' samples.

On this clonotype: At one end, the junction sequence differs from germline, possibly due to a read error. V is TRBV7-2 and J is TRBJ1-3; 7 bases align to TRBD1. Per germline, CDR1 SGHTA and CDR2 FQGNSA. The CDR3 runs to 19 residues. The DNA of the CDR3 is TGTGCCAGCAGCTTAAGGGGGCGGGATGGATCACACTCTGGAAACACCTTATATTTT. It encodes CASSLRGRDGSHSGNTLYF. The full variable domain, completed using reference TRBV7-2 and TRBJ1-3, is GAGVSQSPSNKVTEKGKDVELRCDPISGHTALYWYRQSLGQGLEFLIYFQGNSAPDKSGLPSDRFSAERTGGSVSTLTIQRTQQEDSAVYLCASSLRGRDGSHSGNTLYFGEGSWLTVV.

This clonotype was seen a handful of times. This rearrangement joins TRBV6-5 to TRBJ1-4; D is uncertain. From germline, CDR1 is MNHEY and CDR2 SVGAGI. The V gene lost 0 bases and the J gene lost 6 bases, with 14 bases spanning the gap. This CDR3 has 16 amino acids. In DNA, the CDR3 is TGTGCCAGCAGTTACTCCTCGGGAGGGTGGCATGAAAAACTGTTTTTT. Its translation is CASSYSSGGWHEKLFF.

The chain employs TRBV20-1 and TRBJ1-2, with TRBD1 matching over 10 bases. Germline V gene sequence: CDR1 DFQATT, CDR2 SNEGSKA (reference sequence). J lost 4 bases, V lost 3 bases, and 11 bases had no gene match. CDR3 length: 16 amino acids. Here the CDR3 reads CSASGRDRGMRYGYTF. The CDR3 DNA sequence: TGCAGTGCTAGCGGAAGGGACAGGGGAATGCGCTATGGCTACACCTTC.

The chain carries TRBV27 and TRBJ2-7; perhaps TRBD2 as D (5 bases). Germline V CDR1 and CDR2: MNHEY, SMNVEV (reference sequence). Trimming shortened V by 6 bases and J by 3 bases, and 12 bases separated the two germline ends. The CDR3 covers 13 residues. CDR3 bases: TGTGCCAGCAGCACCACGGGAAACTACGAGCAGTACTTC. Protein product: CASSTTGNYEQYF.

The rearrangement links TRBV3-1 to TRBJ2-7; D not resolved. Trimming cost V 1 base and J 0 bases, with 7 bases left between them. Germline CDR1 reads LGHDT; CDR2 reads YNNKEL (reference sequence). The CDR3 contains 14 residues. CDR3 region: CASSQGRSSYEQYF. CDR3 DNA sequence: TGTGCCAGCAGCCAAGGTAGGAGCTCCTACGAGCAGTACTTC.

The genes are TRBV27 and TRBJ2-3; 7 bases map to TRBD1. Germline CDR1 MNHEY, CDR2 SMNVEV (reference sequence). The CDR3 is 18 residues long. Losses at the gene ends were 2 bases for V and 3 bases for J; bases not matched to a gene: 14. The CDR3 region has the DNA TGTGCCAGCAGTTTACGTCCTAAGCCTAGGGGGCTGACAGATACGCAGTATTTT. Amino acid sequence: CASSLRPKPRGLTDTQYF.

This clonotype was seen repeatedly, ten times or more. This chain uses TRBV7-8 with TRBJ2-1; TRBD2 aligns across 8 bases. CDR3 length: 15 amino acids. V was clipped by 5 bases and J by 7 bases; unmatched bases: 10. Germline CDR1 is SGHVS and CDR2 is FQNEAQ. CDR3 sequence (DNA): TGTGCCAGCAGCCCTCACGGAGCGGGGGTGAATGAGCAGTTCTTC. Its translation is CASSPHGAGVNEQFF.

This clonotype has just a few counts. This sequence joins TRBV6-2 or TRBV6-3 and TRBJ2-5, with D possibly matching TRBD2 (7 bases). This CDR3 region has 15 residues. Trimming stripped 2 bases from V and 2 bases from J, with 12 bases between. Looked up from germline, CDR1 is MNHEY and CDR2 is SVGEGT. The chain's CDR3 is CASSYRGGLQETQYF. CDR3 sequence (DNA): TGTGCCAGCAGTTACAGGGGGGGCTTACAAGAGACCCAGTACTTC.

In its sample, this clonotype was seen many times. The chain is built from TRBV7-2 and TRBJ1-3; D is uncertain. Germline values: CDR1 SGHTA, CDR2 FQGNSA. This CDR3 is built from 16 residues. V was shortened by 4 bases and J by 4 bases, with 17 bases between the two germline ends. The CDR3 loop reads CASSYPGAGTGNTIYF. The CDR3 DNA follows: TGTGCCAGCAGCTATCCTGGCGCAGGTACAGGAAACACCATATATTTT. Looking up the rest from reference TRBV7-2 and TRBJ1-3 gives the full variable domain: GAGVSQSPSNKVTEKGKDVELRCDPISGHTALYWYRQSLGQGLEFLIYFQGNSAPDKSGLPSDRFSAERTGGSVSTLTIQRTQQEDSAVYLCASSYPGAGTGNTIYFGEGSWLTVV.

This clonotype was seen repeatedly, ten times or more. V gene TRBV27 combines with J gene TRBJ2-1; 10 bases map to TRBD2. CDR3 length: 17 residues. From germline, CDR1 is MNHEY and CDR2 SMNVEV (reference sequence). After removal of 3 bases from V and 1 base from J, the junction contained 6 bases not matched to a gene. The CDR3 DNA follows: TGTGCCAGCAGTTTGGGACTAGCGAGCGCATCCTACAATGAGCAGTTCTTC. Protein product: CASSLGLASASYNEQFF.

This clonotype was picked up a small number of times. This rearrangement joins TRBV12-3 or TRBV12-4 to TRBJ1-6; 11 bases agree with TRBD1. The junction had 12 bases not matched to a gene; V was cut back by 5 bases and J by 9 bases. This CDR3 is built from 17 residues. The CDR3 DNA is TGTGCCAGCAGTGGGGGTGTTCCGGGACAGGGGGTTTCACCCCTCCACTTT. Translated, it gives CASSGGVPGQGVSPLHF.

This clonotype was seen many times. J is TRBJ2-2 and V is TRBV20-1, with TRBD2 as a possible D gene (5 bases). CDR3 length equals 15 residues. In germline, CDR1 is DFQATT, CDR2 SNEGSKA (reference sequence). V lost 6 bases and J lost 5, with 19 bases in between. In DNA form, the CDR3 reads TGCAGTGCAGCCCTCTCTCCGGGGTCAACCGGGGAGCTGTTTTTT. It codes for CSAALSPGSTGELFF.

This clonotype came up a few times. The chain links TRBV7-2 to TRBJ2-2; D might be TRBD1 (6 bases). The CDR3 has 18 amino acids. Trimming shortened V by 1 base and J by 1 base, and 16 bases separated the two germline ends. CDR1 is SGHTA and CDR2 is FQGNSA in the germline V gene. As DNA, the CDR3 is TGTGCCAGCAGCTTAGTGGGGCCCCTGACAGGGAACACCGGGGAGCTGTTTTTT. Encoded protein: CASSLVGPLTGNTGELFF.

The chain is built from TRBV5-6 and TRBJ1-4; 7 nucleotides match TRBD1. V trimming: 4 bases; J trimming: 7 bases; junction bases outside the gene matches: 4. This CDR3 has 13 amino acids. Germline loops: CDR1 SGHDT, CDR2 YYEEEE. The CDR3 region is CASSRRGLEKLFF. CDR3 coding DNA: TGTGCCAGCAGCCGGAGGGGGCTTGAAAAACTGTTTTTT.

The CDR3 bases are TGTGCCAGCTCACCACCGGCTAGCGGGCAAAAAGAGACCCAGTACTTC. This sequence encodes CASSPPASGQKETQYF. This chain joins TRBV18 and TRBJ2-5; TRBD2 agrees at 8 bases. The CDR3 has 16 amino acids. CDR1 is KGHSH, CDR2 LQKENI, per germline. V lost 0 bases to trimming and J lost 3 bases; unmatched junction nucleotides: 6.

The V and J genes are TRBV14 and TRBJ1-2, with D uncertain. This CDR3 comprises 12 residues. Germline loops: CDR1 SGHDN, CDR2 FVKESK. V shed 1 base and J shed 6 bases, with 6 bases lying between them. For the CDR3, the DNA is TGTGCCAGCAGCCAAGGAAGGAATGGCTACACCTTC. Translated: CASSQGRNGYTF.

This clonotype was detected many times. The chain joins TRBV6-5 to TRBJ1-1; 8 bases map to TRBD1. The CDR3 runs 16 residues. Trimming removed 0 bases from V and 4 bases from J; junction bases left unmatched: 7. CDR1 MNHEY and CDR2 SVGAGI come from the germline V gene. The CDR3 spells CASSYSTTGASTEAFF. In nucleotides, the CDR3 is TGTGCCAGCAGTTACTCTACGACAGGGGCAAGCACTGAAGCTTTCTTT.

This chain joins TRBV5-5 and TRBJ2-3; perhaps D is TRBD1 or TRBD2 (5 bases each). V dropped 1 base and J dropped 8 bases, with 11 bases sitting between them. The CDR3 loop spans 13 amino acids. Germline-derived CDR1 and CDR2 are SGHKS and YYEKEE (reference sequence). The CDR3 here is CASSLLGESTQYF. CDR3 DNA: TGTGCCAGCAGCTTGCTGGGGGAGAGTACGCAGTATTTT.

This clonotype was seen many times. This chain uses TRBV28 with TRBJ2-7; 7 bases agree with TRBD1. Germline-derived CDR1 and CDR2 are MDHEN and SYDVKM. V gave up 6 bases and J gave up 2 bases; unmatched junction bases: 10. The CDR3 extends over 15 amino acids. The CDR3 reads CASRTETGMTYEQYF. The CDR3 nucleotides are TGTGCCAGCAGAACAGAGACAGGGATGACCTACGAGCAGTACTTC.

Turning to this clonotype: A much larger clone sits a single nucleotide away, making a read error possible. The genes are TRBV10-2 and TRBJ1-1; D not certain. Germline CDR1 is WSHSY and CDR2 is SAAADI. This CDR3 is built from 13 residues. V dropped 6 bases and J dropped 8 bases, with 16 bases sitting between them. In DNA form, the CDR3 reads TGCGCCAGCAGGGTGGCATGGGGAGTAGAAGCTTTCTTT. This encodes CASRVAWGVEAFF.